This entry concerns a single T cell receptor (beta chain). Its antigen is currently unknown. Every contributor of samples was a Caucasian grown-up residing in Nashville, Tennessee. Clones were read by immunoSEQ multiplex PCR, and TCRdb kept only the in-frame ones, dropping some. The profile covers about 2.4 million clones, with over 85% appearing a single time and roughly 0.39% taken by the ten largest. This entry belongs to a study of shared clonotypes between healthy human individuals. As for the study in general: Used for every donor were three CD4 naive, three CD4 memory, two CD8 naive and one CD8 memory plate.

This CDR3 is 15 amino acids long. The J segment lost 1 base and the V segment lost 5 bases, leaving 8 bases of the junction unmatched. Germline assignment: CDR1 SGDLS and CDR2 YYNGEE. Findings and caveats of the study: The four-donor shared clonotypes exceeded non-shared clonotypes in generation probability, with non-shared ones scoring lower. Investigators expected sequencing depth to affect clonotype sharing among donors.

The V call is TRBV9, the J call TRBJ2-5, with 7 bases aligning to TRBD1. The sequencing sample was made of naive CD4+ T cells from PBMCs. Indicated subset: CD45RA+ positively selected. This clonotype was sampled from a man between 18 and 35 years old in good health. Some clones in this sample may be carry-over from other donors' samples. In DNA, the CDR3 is TGTGCCAGCAGTACAATTGGGACAGTCCAAGAGACCCAGTACTTC. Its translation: CASSTIGTVQETQYF.